This T cell receptor (beta chain) is drawn from a study of T cells in Graves' hyperthyroidism and ophthalmopathy. CDR1 is SGHAT, CDR2 FQNNGV, per germline. The CDR3 loop spans 15 amino acids. Trimming shortened V by 5 bases and J by 4 bases, and 17 bases separated the two germline ends. Amplification of TCR beta CDR3 regions was performed using RNA transcripts as template. HTBI primers were used for first-round RT-PCR of the TCR CDR3. Via MiXCR, TCRdb re-called the multiplex PCR reads, giving one row per CDR3 protein. The sample holds a few hundred thousand distinct CDR3 sequences, about a sixth seen once. This clonotype was seen ten or more times. Lactation, pregnancy, other autoimmune disease or uncontrolled infection excluded patients. Cells are PBMCs isolated from 9 to 10 ml of fresh blood.

V usage is TRBV11-2 and J usage is TRBJ1-2; D perhaps matches TRBD1 (5 bases). The sample was blood. The TCR originated in a woman younger than 30 with Graves' hyperthyroidism. CDR3 protein: CASSPLEGTGYGYTF. The DNA of the CDR3 is TGTGCCAGCAGCCCACTCGAGGGGACCGGCTATGGCTACACCTTC.